The next 4 T cell receptor beta chains were all read from a single sample in a study of identical twins. TCRdb called the 5' RACE reads again in MiXCR, with one record for every CDR3 protein. The data show over 200,000 distinct CDR3 sequences, with less than 10% seen just once and 5% to 6% held by the top ten. Sequencing input: memory (CD45RO+) T cells sorted from blood. The receptors originated from a woman aged 18-29 years in good health.

The J gene is TRBJ2-5, the V gene TRBV5-6, with 9 positions matching TRBD1. Per germline, CDR1 SGHDT and CDR2 YYEEEE. This CDR3 spans 14 amino acids. V was pared by 4 bases and J by 5 bases, with 6 bases of the junction left unmatched. The CDR3 DNA reads as TGTGCCAGCAGCATGGGACAGGGAGGTGAGACCCAGTACTTC. This codes for CASSMGQGGETQYF.

This clonotype was observed once. This chain links TRBV12-3 or TRBV12-4 with TRBJ2-1; TRBD1 might be the D (6 bases). The CDR3 runs to 15 residues. With 9 bases removed from V and 0 bases from J, the gap between germline ends came to 15 bases. DNA of the CDR3: TGTGCCAGAAGGACAGATTTTAGCTCCTACAATGAGCAGTTCTTC. It encodes CARRTDFSSYNEQFF.

This clonotype was observed at least ten times. This chain uses TRBV29-1 with TRBJ2-7, with TRBD1 as a possible D gene (5 bases). CDR1 and CDR2 (germline): SQVTM, ANQGSEA. Between the trimmed V and J ends, which lost 6 bases and 6 bases, there was a span of 12 bases. The CDR3 extends over 11 amino acids. The CDR3 spells CSVAGIGEQYF. As DNA, the CDR3 is TGCAGCGTAGCAGGGATCGGCGAGCAGTACTTC.

This clonotype was seen at least ten times. CDR3 loop: CASSLGVSGGLQYNEQFF. The CDR3 bases are TGTGCCAGCAGCTTAGGGGTTAGCGGGGGGCTCCAATACAATGAGCAGTTCTTC. This rearrangement joins TRBV11-1 to TRBJ2-1; 10 bases agree with TRBD2. The CDR3 has 18 residues. After removal of 1 base from V and 4 bases from J, the junction contained 10 bases not matched to a gene. From germline, CDR1 is SGHAT and CDR2 FQDESV (reference sequence).